These 3 T cell receptor beta chains were sequenced from one sample in a study of blood T cell repertoires in COVID-19. Assay used: immunoSEQ multiplex PCR; TCRdb lists only in-frame clones, some missing. The sample consists of tens of thousands of clones, 70% to 90% of them appearing once. Sequencing was carried out using peripheral blood. These receptors all stem from a woman aged 60-70 years with acute or convalescent COVID-19.

V and J are TRBV6-6 and TRBJ2-2; D possibly corresponds to TRBD1 (6 bases). This CDR3 has 15 residues. Germline lookup yields CDR1 MNHNY and CDR2 SVGAGI (reference sequence). With 3 bases removed from V and 1 base from J, the gap between germline ends came to 9 bases. CDR3 nucleotides: TGTGCCAGCAGTTATGGGACACGGAACACCGGGGAGCTGTTTTTT. It codes for CASSYGTRNTGELFF.

The rearrangement joins TRBV4-2 to TRBJ1-3; the D gene is possibly TRBD1 (5 bases). The CDR3 extends over 18 amino acids. CDR1 and CDR2 from the germline V gene are LGHNA and YNFKEQ. V was trimmed by 0 bases and J by 0 bases, leaving 15 bases between them. The CDR3 reads CASSQDVQGPGSGNTIYF. The CDR3 bases are TGTGCCAGCAGCCAAGATGTCCAGGGTCCCGGCTCTGGAAACACCATATATTTT.

This clone was found a few times. The gene calls are TRBV5-6 and TRBJ2-2; TRBD1 matches 10 bases. This CDR3 spans 15 amino acids. V trimming: 4 bases; J trimming: 3 bases; junction bases outside the gene matches: 3. The germline CDR1 and CDR2 sequences are SGHDT and YYEEEE. CDR3 region: CASSETGGHTGELFF. As DNA, the CDR3 is TGTGCCAGCAGCGAGACAGGGGGCCACACCGGGGAGCTGTTTTTT.